This entry lists 26 T cell receptor beta chains sequenced from one sample in a study of regulatory T cells in long-lasting Graves disease. Time point denoted: newly diagnosed GD, antithyroid drugs for less than 3 months. PBMC-extracted RNA yielded the TCR library. Construction of TCR beta libraries relied on iRepertoire HTBI primers and on Arm-PCR targeting CDR3 regions. Using its own MiXCR run on the multiplex PCR reads, TCRdb lists one record per CDR3 protein. The repertoire holds over 350,000 distinct CDR3 sequences, with approximately 16% as singletons. The same sample was also studied in work on T cells in Graves' hyperthyroidism and ophthalmopathy.

The sequenced sample was peripheral blood mononuclear cells (PBMCs), obtained at new diagnosis, from a patient treated with antithyroid drugs. The receptors shown here come from a woman aged 35 to 49 with Graves disease.

This clonotype was found many times. The chain couples TRBV7-2 to TRBJ2-7; TRBD2 is a possible D gene (5 bases). The CDR3 sequence is 12 residues long. The V gene lost 6 bases and the J gene lost 5 bases, with 11 bases spanning the gap. Germline CDR1 is SGHTA and CDR2 is FQGNSA. This chain's CDR3 is CASRRASDEQYF. In nucleotides, the CDR3 is TGTGCCAGCAGGAGGGCTTCAGACGAGCAGTACTTC. Using reference TRBV7-2 and TRBJ2-7 for the parts outside the CDR3, the full variable domain is GAGVSQSPSNKVTEKGKDVELRCDPISGHTALYWYRQSLGQGLEFLIYFQGNSAPDKSGLPSDRFSAERTGGSVSTLTIQRTQQEDSAVYLCASRRASDEQYFGPGTRLTVT.

This rearrangement joins TRBV6-2 or TRBV6-3 to TRBJ1-2, with 8 bases identical to TRBD1. Germline V lookup: CDR1 MNHEY, CDR2 SVGEGT. This CDR3 spans 13 amino acids. V trimming: 2 bases; J trimming: 10 bases; junction bases outside the gene matches: 6. This chain's CDR3 is CASSYVAGGDYTF. The CDR3 DNA reads as TGTGCCAGCAGTTACGTGGCAGGGGGCGACTACACCTTC.

The table lists this clonotype with a few counts. V and J are TRBV12-3 or TRBV12-4 and TRBJ1-1; a possible D gene is TRBD1 (5 bases). V lost 6 bases and J lost 4, with 12 bases in between. The CDR3 covers 13 residues. The CDR3 is CASSLTQGTEAFF. The CDR3 DNA reads as TGTGCCAGCAGCCTAACTCAGGGCACTGAAGCTTTCTTT.

Remarks on this clonotype: A far larger clone is off by one base, so a read error is likely. V is TRBV7-9 and J is TRBJ2-5, with 9 nucleotides matching TRBD1. With 5 bases clipped from V and 9 bases from J, the junction kept 10 bases outside the gene matches. Germline V gene data show CDR1 as SEHNR and CDR2 as FQNEAQ (reference sequence). CDR3 length equals 14 residues. The CDR3 loop reads CASSLGQGREAQYF. Written as DNA, the CDR3 is TGTGCCAGCAGCCTAGGACAGGGGAGGGAGGCCCAGTACTTC.

As concerns this clonotype: One base away lies a much larger clone, so this may be a sequencing read error. The V gene is TRBV20-1, the J gene TRBJ1-6; TRBD1 is a possible D gene (6 bases). This CDR3 contains 14 residues. V lost 4 bases and J lost 7, with 14 bases in between. Per germline, CDR1 DFQATT and CDR2 SNEGSKA (reference sequence). The CDR3 here is CSAKGGAINSPLHF. CDR3 DNA: TGCAGTGCTAAGGGGGGGGCCATAAATTCACCCCTCCACTTT.

At least ten counts were recorded for this clonotype. This chain connects TRBV3-1 to TRBJ2-7, with D uncertain. CDR1 is LGHDT, CDR2 YNNKEL, per germline (reference sequence). The CDR3 is 13 amino acids. The germline V and J ends were trimmed by 5 bases and 4 bases, with 12 bases remaining between them. CDR3 in amino acids: CASSETDLYEQYF. As DNA, the CDR3 is TGTGCCAGCAGCGAAACCGACCTGTACGAGCAGTACTTC.

This clonotype occurred many times. V usage is TRBV7-9 and J usage is TRBJ2-5, with TRBD1 identical over 7 bases. The CDR3 has 16 residues. CDR1 and CDR2 from the germline V gene are SEHNR and FQNEAQ (reference sequence). The V gene end was trimmed by 8 bases and the J gene end by 4 bases; junction bases not matched to a gene: 16. The CDR3 region is CASLFSHRGSPETQYF. The CDR3 DNA reads as TGTGCCAGCCTCTTTTCTCACAGGGGCTCTCCAGAGACCCAGTACTTC.

This clonotype was picked up many times. The chain recombines TRBV12-3 or TRBV12-4 with TRBJ1-4, with D perhaps matching TRBD1 (6 bases). The length of the CDR3 is 17 residues. The V end lost 5 bases, the J end lost 2 bases, and 18 bases lay between the germline ends. The CDR3 sequence: CASSPPGGQGTNEKLFF. The CDR3 coding sequence is TGTGCCAGCAGTCCTCCAGGTGGGCAGGGGACTAATGAAAAACTGTTTTTT.

This clonotype showed up just a few times. The chain has TRBV19 and TRBJ2-2; D is unresolved. This CDR3 spans 14 amino acids. Germline V gene data show CDR1 as LNHDA and CDR2 as SQIVND (reference sequence). The germline V and J ends were trimmed by 2 bases and 4 bases, with 8 bases remaining between them. The CDR3 nucleotides read TGTGCCAGTAGTATACCGGGCCTCACCGGGGAGCTGTTTTTT. This codes for CASSIPGLTGELFF.

There are a few counts of this clonotype. The V gene is TRBV7-9, the J gene TRBJ2-5; the D gene is possibly TRBD1 (5 bases). The germline V and J ends were trimmed by 0 bases and 5 bases, with 10 bases remaining between them. CDR1 and CDR2 (germline): SEHNR, FQNEAQ (reference sequence). This CDR3 contains 14 residues. CDR3 bases: TGTGCCAGCAGCTTAGCCAGGGTCTGGGAGACCCAGTACTTC. Its translation is CASSLARVWETQYF.

This clonotype was counted only a few times. The V call is TRBV25-1, the J call TRBJ1-1; TRBD1 matches 12 bases. The V gene end was trimmed by 1 base and the J gene end by 5 bases; junction bases not matched to a gene: 5. The CDR3 contains 16 residues. The germline V gene encodes CDR1 MGHDK and CDR2 SYGVNS. The CDR3 coding sequence is TGTGCCAGCAGTGAATTTAGGGACAGGGGGCTTACTGAAGCTTTCTTT. It encodes CASSEFRDRGLTEAFF.

This clonotype appeared many times. The chain joins TRBV6-1 to TRBJ1-4; D uncertain. In germline, CDR1 is MNHNS, CDR2 SASEGT. V lost 6 bases to trimming and J lost 7 bases, with 21 bases between them. The CDR3 length is 16 residues. CDR3 sequence (DNA): TGTGCCAGCAGCCCCCCGGGTAGAGGGAGGGTTGAAAAACTGTTTTTT. Translating it yields CASSPPGRGRVEKLFF.

This clonotype was picked up a small number of times. This rearrangement joins TRBV11-2 to TRBJ1-3; unclear D gene. CDR3 size: 14 residues. The V gene lost 1 base and the J gene lost 1 base, with 5 bases spanning the gap. Germline loops: CDR1 SGHAT, CDR2 FQNNGV. CDR3 protein: CASSLGASGNTIYF. The CDR3, as DNA: TGTGCCAGCAGCTTAGGGGCATCTGGAAACACCATATATTTT.

The chain couples TRBV6-2 or TRBV6-3 to TRBJ2-1; no reliable D call. CDR1 and CDR2 from the germline V gene are MNHEY and SVGEGT. CDR3 length: 11 amino acids. V lost 5 bases, J lost 5 bases, and 4 bases lay in between. CDR3 protein: CASSDDNEQFF. As DNA, the CDR3 is TGTGCCAGCAGTGATGACAATGAGCAGTTCTTC.

This clonotype was seen many times. The V call is TRBV28, the J call TRBJ2-3, with TRBD2 matching 10 bases. V shed 3 bases and J 2 bases; nucleotides not matched to a gene: 14. CDR1 MDHEN and CDR2 SYDVKM come from the germline V gene. The CDR3 totals 19 residues. The CDR3 DNA sequence: TGTGCCAGCAGTTTTCTAGCGGGAGATTGGGGGGACCCCACAGATACGCAGTATTTT. Protein sequence: CASSFLAGDWGDPTDTQYF.

As regards this clonotype: At one boundary the junction diverges from the germline segment, which might be a read error. The rearrangement uses TRBV12-3 or TRBV12-4 and TRBJ2-1; 12 bases agree with TRBD2. The CDR3 extends over 17 amino acids. CDR3 sequence: CGSSSTSGGLNYNEQFF. The CDR3 DNA reads as TGTGGCAGCAGTTCGACTAGCGGGGGACTCAACTACAATGAGCAGTTCTTC.

As to this clonotype: One junction end disagrees with the germline gene, perhaps due to a read error. CDR3 sequence reads: CTSSLTPSDQKFTDTQYF. The CDR3 DNA reads as TGCACCAGCAGCTTAACCCCCTCGGACCAGAAATTCACAGATACGCAGTATTTT. The V gene is TRBV5-1, the J gene TRBJ2-3, with D uncertain. There are 18 residues in the CDR3. The V gene's germline CDR1 is SGHRS and CDR2 YFSETQ.

This clonotype was seen only a few times. This chain joins TRBV3-1 and TRBJ1-4; no clear D gene. Germline assignment: CDR1 LGHDT and CDR2 YNNKEL (reference sequence). V lost 0 bases and J lost 3, with 8 bases in between. This CDR3 is built from 15 residues. CDR3 sequence reads: CASSQDGVPNEKLFF. CDR3 sequence (DNA): TGTGCCAGCAGCCAAGACGGAGTCCCTAATGAAAAACTGTTTTTT.

This clonotype has at least ten counts. This sequence joins TRBV27 and TRBJ2-1; D not certain. Trimming removed 0 bases at V and 6 bases at J, with 6 bases between. CDR1 MNHEY and CDR2 SMNVEV come from the germline V gene (reference sequence). The CDR3 totals 13 residues. CDR3 residues: CASSLSFLNEQFF. CDR3 DNA sequence: TGTGCCAGCAGTTTATCCTTCCTCAATGAGCAGTTCTTC.

The rearrangement uses TRBV11-3 and TRBJ2-3, with D unclear. In germline, CDR1 is SGHNT, CDR2 YENEEA. Trimming shortened V by 1 base and J by 5 bases, and 16 bases separated the two germline ends. This CDR3 is built from 16 residues. The CDR3 spells CASSLAGPGSGDTQYF. As DNA, the CDR3 is TGTGCCAGCAGCTTAGCCGGCCCCGGATCTGGAGATACGCAGTATTTT.

The rearrangement uses TRBV5-4 and TRBJ2-3, with TRBD2 matching 15 bases. CDR1 is SGHNT and CDR2 is YYREEE in the germline V gene (reference sequence). Trimming took 5 bases from V and 3 from J; bases not matched to a gene: 10. CDR3 length equals 18 residues. The CDR3 protein is CASSFPGLAGGMTDTQYF. In nucleotides, the CDR3 is TGTGCCAGCAGTTTCCCGGGACTAGCGGGAGGTATGACAGATACGCAGTATTTT.

This chain uses TRBV9 with TRBJ2-5; D unclear. Germline loops: CDR1 SGDLS, CDR2 YYNGEE. The CDR3 extends over 15 amino acids. The ends were cut back, 0 bases at V and 7 bases at J, with 16 bases in the middle. This CDR3 reads CASSVGWFELGTQYF. CDR3 nucleotides: TGTGCCAGCAGCGTAGGGTGGTTCGAATTGGGGACCCAGTACTTC.

The chain joins TRBV4-2 to TRBJ2-1, with 10 bases identical to TRBD2. The junction had 4 bases not matched to a gene; V was cut back by 2 bases and J by 0 bases. CDR3 length: 17 residues. Germline V gene sequence: CDR1 LGHNA, CDR2 YNFKEQ. This CDR3 is CASSQRASGSSYNEQFF. For the CDR3, the DNA is TGTGCCAGCAGCCAAAGGGCTAGCGGGAGCTCCTACAATGAGCAGTTCTTC.

This clonotype was observed at least ten times. V is TRBV5-1 and J is TRBJ1-3, with D unresolved. The V gene's germline CDR1 is SGHRS and CDR2 YFSETQ. The CDR3 length is 14 residues. Trimming cost V 3 bases and J 0 bases, with 7 bases left between them. The chain's CDR3 is CASSSAGSGNTIYF. The CDR3 nucleotides are TGCGCCAGCAGCTCCGCCGGCTCTGGAAACACCATATATTTT.

This clonotype was found many times. The chain couples TRBV7-2 to TRBJ2-1, with D possibly matching TRBD2 (6 bases). The germline V gene encodes CDR1 SGHTA and CDR2 FQGNSA. This CDR3 contains 14 residues. The ends were cut back, 4 bases at V and 10 bases at J, with 17 bases in the middle. CDR3 in DNA: TGTGCCAGCAGCTCGGGGCCGGAACGGGAGGAGCAGTTCTTC. Translation: CASSSGPEREEQFF.

J is TRBJ1-2 and V is TRBV4-1, with TRBD1 identical over 8 bases. The J segment lost 4 bases and the V segment lost 0 bases, leaving 4 bases of the junction unmatched. The CDR3 has 15 residues. The germline CDR1 and CDR2 sequences are MGHRA and YSYEKL. CDR3 sequence (DNA): TGCGCCAGCAGCCAAGACCCGACAGGGGCCTATGGCTACACCTTC. Protein: CASSQDPTGAYGYTF.